This TCR beta chain originates from a study of T cell repertoires in cytomegalovirus infection. The wider study: Selection of CMV epitopes for the study included recently identified HLA-C-restricted and well-studied HLA-B-restricted ones.

One entry per CDR3 protein results from TCRdb running MiXCR on the reads. Of 550,000 to 850,000 distinct CDR3 sequences in the sample, around 35% were seen once. With respect to this clonotype: The antigen remains unidentified.

This receptor was taken from a human donor in good health (CMV status not recorded). Some clones in this sample may be carry-over from other donors' samples. Here the sequenced sample was cultured PBMCs, taken from culture after CMV antigen stimulation.

The CDR3 region is CASSLVGHYQFF. CDR3 sequence (DNA): TGTGCCAGCAGCTTAGTTGGTCATTATCAGTTCTTC. The chain combines TRBV7-2 with TRBJ2-1, with unresolved D. Germline CDR1 is SGHTA and CDR2 is FQGNSA. The CDR3 sequence is 12 residues long. Trimming stripped 1 base from V and 13 bases from J, with 11 bases between.